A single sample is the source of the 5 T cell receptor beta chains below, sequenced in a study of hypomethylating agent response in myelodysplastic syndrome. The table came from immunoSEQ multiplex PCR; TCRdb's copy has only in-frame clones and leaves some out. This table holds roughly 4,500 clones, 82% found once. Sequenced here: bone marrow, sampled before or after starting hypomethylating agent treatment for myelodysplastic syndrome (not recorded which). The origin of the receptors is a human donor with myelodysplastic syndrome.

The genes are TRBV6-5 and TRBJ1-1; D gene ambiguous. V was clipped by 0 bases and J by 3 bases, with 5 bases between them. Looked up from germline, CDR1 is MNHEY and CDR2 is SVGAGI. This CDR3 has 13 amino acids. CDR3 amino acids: CASSYSRDTEAFF. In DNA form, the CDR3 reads TGTGCCAGCAGTTACTCCCGGGACACTGAAGCTTTCTTT.

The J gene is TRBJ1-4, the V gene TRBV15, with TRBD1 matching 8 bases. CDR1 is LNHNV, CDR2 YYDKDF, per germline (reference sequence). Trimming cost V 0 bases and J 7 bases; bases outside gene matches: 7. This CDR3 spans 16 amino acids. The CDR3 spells CATSRDRDRGFEKLFF. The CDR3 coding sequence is TGTGCCACCAGCAGAGATCGCGACAGGGGATTTGAAAAACTGTTTTTT.

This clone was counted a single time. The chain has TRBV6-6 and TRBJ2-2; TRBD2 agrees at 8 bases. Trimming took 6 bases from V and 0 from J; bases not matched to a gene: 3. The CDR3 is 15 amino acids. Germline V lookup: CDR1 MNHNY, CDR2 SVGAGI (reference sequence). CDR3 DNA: TGTGCCAGCAGCACGACTAGCGCGAACACCGGGGAGCTGTTTTTT. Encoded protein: CASSTTSANTGELFF.

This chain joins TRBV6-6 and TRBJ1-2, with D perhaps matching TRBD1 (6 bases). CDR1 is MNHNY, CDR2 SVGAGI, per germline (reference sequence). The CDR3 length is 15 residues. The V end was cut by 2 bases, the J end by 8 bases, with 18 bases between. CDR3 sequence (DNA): TGTGCCAGCAGTTACCTTACCCAGGGGTTGCAGGGCTACACCTTC. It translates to CASSYLTQGLQGYTF.

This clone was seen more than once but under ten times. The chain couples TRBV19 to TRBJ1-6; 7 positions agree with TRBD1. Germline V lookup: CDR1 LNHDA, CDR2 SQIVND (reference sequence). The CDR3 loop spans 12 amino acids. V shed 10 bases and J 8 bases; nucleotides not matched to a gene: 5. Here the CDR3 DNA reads TGTGCCACCCGACAGGGTGATTCACCCCTCCACTTT. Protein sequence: CATRQGDSPLHF.